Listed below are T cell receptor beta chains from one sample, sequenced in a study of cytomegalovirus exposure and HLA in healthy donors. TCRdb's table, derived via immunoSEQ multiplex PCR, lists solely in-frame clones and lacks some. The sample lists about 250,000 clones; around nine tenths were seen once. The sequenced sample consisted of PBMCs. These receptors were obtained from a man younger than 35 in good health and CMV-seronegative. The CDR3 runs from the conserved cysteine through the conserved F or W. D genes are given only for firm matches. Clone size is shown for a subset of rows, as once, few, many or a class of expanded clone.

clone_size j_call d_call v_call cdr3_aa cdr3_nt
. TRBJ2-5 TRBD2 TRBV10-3 CAISESKGRASGVGPQETQYF TGTGCCATCAGTGAGTCGAAAGGCAGAGCTAGCGGGGTGGGGCCCCAAGAGACCCAGTACTTC
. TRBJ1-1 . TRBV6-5 CASSYDLGDLAFF TGTGCCAGCAGTTACGACCTAGGGGATTTGGCTTTCTTT
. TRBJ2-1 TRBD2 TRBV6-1 CASIIKTSGSEQFF TGTGCCAGCATTATTAAGACTAGCGGATCCGAGCAGTTCTTC
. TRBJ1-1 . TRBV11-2 CASSLEAGNTEAFF TGTGCCAGCAGCTTAGAGGCAGGGAACACTGAAGCTTTCTTT
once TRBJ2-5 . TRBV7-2 CASSFGRVETQYF TGTGCCAGCAGCTTCGGCAGGGTTGAGACCCAGTACTTC
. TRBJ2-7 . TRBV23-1 CASKGGHEQYF TGCGCCAGCAAGGGCGGGCACGAGCAGTACTTC
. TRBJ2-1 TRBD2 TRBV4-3 CASSQVLGSGSRNEQFF TGCGCCAGCAGCCAAGTTCTAGGTAGCGGGTCAAGGAATGAGCAGTTCTTC
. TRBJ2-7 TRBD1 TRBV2 CASSVRDRGIWAYEQYF TGTGCCAGCAGTGTCCGGGACAGGGGAATTTGGGCCTACGAGCAGTACTTC
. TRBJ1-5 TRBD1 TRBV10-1 CASSGGDRGQPQHF TGCGCCAGCAGCGGTGGGGACAGGGGTCAGCCCCAGCATTTT
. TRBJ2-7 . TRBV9 CASSAPRDRAYEQYF TGTGCCAGCAGCGCCCCGCGGGACAGAGCCTACGAGCAGTACTTC
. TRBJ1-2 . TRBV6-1 CASRARTETYGYTF TGTGCCAGCAGAGCCAGGACAGAGACCTATGGCTACACCTTC
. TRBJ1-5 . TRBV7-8 CASSQVQFQPQHF TGTGCCAGCAGTCAGGTGCAGTTTCAGCCCCAGCATTTT
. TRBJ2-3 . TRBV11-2 CASSLGAGGADTQYF TGTGCCAGCAGCTTAGGGGCCGGGGGTGCAGATACGCAGTATTTT
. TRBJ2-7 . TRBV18 CASSPPGPPPYEQYF TGTGCCAGCTCACCGCCAGGGCCCCCCCCCTACGAGCAGTACTTC
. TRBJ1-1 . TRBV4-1 CASSLPGGGSTEAFF TGCGCCAGCAGCCTACCAGGCGGGGGAAGTACTGAAGCTTTCTTT
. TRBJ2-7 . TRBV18 CASSPPSSSYEQYF TGTGCCAGCTCACCACCGTCGAGCTCCTACGAGCAGTACTTC
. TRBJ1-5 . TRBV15 CATSSHPGHYSNQPQHF TGTGCCACCAGCTCTCACCCCGGACATTATAGCAATCAGCCCCAGCATTTT
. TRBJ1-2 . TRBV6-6 CASSYSGGTDGYTF TGTGCCAGCAGTTACTCGGGGGGAACGGATGGCTACACCTTC
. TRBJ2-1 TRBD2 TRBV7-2 CASSPRLAGDNEQFF TGTGCCAGCAGCCCTCGACTAGCGGGAGACAATGAGCAGTTCTTC
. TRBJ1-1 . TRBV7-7 CASSAAGEAEAFF TGTGCCAGCAGCGCAGCAGGGGAAGCTGAAGCTTTCTTT
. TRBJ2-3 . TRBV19 CASSQLATSTDTQYF TGTGCCAGTAGTCAGCTAGCAACTAGCACAGATACGCAGTATTTT
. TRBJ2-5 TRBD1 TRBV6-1 CASSSPAGGETQYF TGTGCCAGCAGTTCCCCGGCAGGGGGAGAGACCCAGTACTTC
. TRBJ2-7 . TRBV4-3 CASSQDKTPTYEQYF TGCGCCAGCAGCCAAGATAAAACTCCGACCTACGAGCAGTACTTC
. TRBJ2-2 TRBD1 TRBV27 CASSPGQAPAGELFF TGTGCCAGCAGTCCCGGACAGGCCCCGGCCGGGGAGCTGTTTTTT
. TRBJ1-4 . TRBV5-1 CASSLEQPNEKLFF TGCGCCAGCAGCTTGGAACAGCCTAATGAAAAACTGTTTTTT
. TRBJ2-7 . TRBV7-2 CASSFWGLTTYEQYF TGTGCCAGCAGCTTTTGGGGACTGACAACCTACGAGCAGTACTTC
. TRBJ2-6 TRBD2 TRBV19 CASSISGASSGANVLTF TGTGCCAGTAGTATTAGCGGGGCCTCCTCTGGGGCCAACGTCCTGACTTTC
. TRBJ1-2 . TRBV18 CASSQKFTGADDGYTF TGTGCCAGCTCACAAAAGTTCACGGGAGCGGACGATGGCTACACCTTC
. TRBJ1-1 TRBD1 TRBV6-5 CASSPGTEYTEAFF TGTGCCAGCAGCCCCGGGACAGAGTACACTGAAGCTTTCTTT
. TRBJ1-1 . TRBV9 CASSGAPTGSTEAFF TGTGCCAGCAGCGGAGCCCCTACAGGGTCCACTGAAGCTTTCTTT
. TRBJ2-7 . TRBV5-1 CASSLAGVSYEQYF TGCGCCAGCAGCTTGGCCGGAGTTTCCTACGAGCAGTACTTC
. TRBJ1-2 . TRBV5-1 CASSLASESNYGYTF TGCGCCAGCAGCTTGGCGTCAGAATCTAACTATGGCTACACCTTC
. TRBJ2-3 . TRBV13 CASSLDGGASTDTQYF TGTGCCAGCAGCTTAGATGGGGGGGCTAGCACAGATACGCAGTATTTT
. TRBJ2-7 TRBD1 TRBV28 CASSFHTGGQGITASFSYEQYF TGTGCCAGCAGTTTTCATACTGGGGGACAGGGCATCACGGCTTCCTTCTCCTACGAGCAGTACTTC
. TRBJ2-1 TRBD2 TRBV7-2 CASSFVSRTSTFF TGTGCCAGCAGCTTCGTCTCCCGGACTAGCACATTCTTC
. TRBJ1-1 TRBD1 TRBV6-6 CASSVPTGVTEAFF TGTGCCAGCAGCGTCCCGACAGGGGTCACTGAAGCTTTCTTT